These T cell receptor beta chains were read from a single sample in a study of Graves' ophthalmopathy and Graves' hyperthyroidism. TCRdb re-derived calls from the multiplex PCR reads in MiXCR, one entry per CDR3 protein. This sample carries over a million distinct CDR3 sequences, 35% to 45% of them seen once, and the ten largest clones take around 10%. Specimen: peripheral blood or thyroid tissue (not recorded which). The receptors originated from an adult man with Graves' hyperthyroidism. Both conserved end residues are part of each CDR3. The order of the fields is D gene, clone size, V gene, J gene, CDR3 DNA, CDR3 protein. A D gene is named only where the DNA matches it firmly. Size values are once, few and many counts, or a class for expanded clones, and some rows have none.

d_call: .; clone_size: many; v_call: TRBV9; j_call: TRBJ2-7; cdr3_nt: TGTGCCAGCAGCGTAGGTCCGGATTCCTACGAGCAGTACTTC; cdr3_aa: CASSVGPDSYEQYF
d_call: .; clone_size: few; v_call: TRBV12-3/TRBV12-4; j_call: TRBJ1-5; cdr3_nt: TGTGCCAGCAGTTTTGCGGACACAAATCAGCCCCAGCATTTT; cdr3_aa: CASSFADTNQPQHF
d_call: .; clone_size: many; v_call: TRBV29-1; j_call: TRBJ1-1; cdr3_nt: TGCAGCGTTGCTAAGCGGCTTAACACTGAAGCTTTCTTT; cdr3_aa: CSVAKRLNTEAFF
d_call: .; clone_size: .; v_call: TRBV10-3; j_call: TRBJ2-5; cdr3_nt: TGTGCCATCAGTGTTGACAGAGCCAATCAGCCCCAGTACTTC; cdr3_aa: CAISVDRANQPQYF
d_call: TRBD1; clone_size: .; v_call: TRBV24-1; j_call: TRBJ1-2; cdr3_nt: TGTGCCACCAGTGATGGGACAGAGGGGAACGATGGCTACACCTTC; cdr3_aa: CATSDGTEGNDGYTF
d_call: TRBD1; clone_size: .; v_call: TRBV18; j_call: TRBJ1-5; cdr3_nt: TGTGCCAGCTCACCTGTCGACAGGGTTCAGCCCCAGCATTTT; cdr3_aa: CASSPVDRVQPQHF
d_call: TRBD2; clone_size: .; v_call: TRBV11-2; j_call: TRBJ2-7; cdr3_nt: TGTGCCAGCAGCCCCCACACTAGCGCCGACGAGCAGTACTTC; cdr3_aa: CASSPHTSADEQYF
d_call: .; clone_size: few; v_call: TRBV4-3; j_call: TRBJ2-6; cdr3_nt: TGCGCCAGCAGCCAAGTATCACAGCTAAGCTCTGGGGCCAACGTCCTGACTTTC; cdr3_aa: CASSQVSQLSSGANVLTF
d_call: .; clone_size: many; v_call: TRBV10-3; j_call: TRBJ1-1; cdr3_nt: TGTGCCATCAGTGAGTCGGGGGGGAAAAACACTGAAGCTTTCTTT; cdr3_aa: CAISESGGKNTEAFF
d_call: .; clone_size: once; v_call: TRBV9; j_call: TRBJ1-2; cdr3_nt: TGTGCCAGTCGTAGACGGGCACCCGACTCGGATGGCCACACCTTC; cdr3_aa: CASRRRAPDSDGHTF
d_call: .; clone_size: many; v_call: TRBV25-1; j_call: TRBJ1-2; cdr3_nt: TGTGCCAGCAGTGGGGGGGTCGGGTACTATGGCTACACCTTC; cdr3_aa: CASSGGVGYYGYTF
d_call: TRBD2; clone_size: few; v_call: TRBV9; j_call: TRBJ2-2; cdr3_nt: TGTGCCAGCAGCCCACTAGCGGGGGGCTTCCTCGCCGGGGAGCTGTTTTTT; cdr3_aa: CASSPLAGGFLAGELFF
d_call: .; clone_size: few; v_call: TRBV13; j_call: TRBJ1-5; cdr3_nt: TGTGCCAGCAGCTTACGGTCGGGGGTCGCAGATCAGCCCCAGCATTTT; cdr3_aa: CASSLRSGVADQPQHF
d_call: .; clone_size: .; v_call: TRBV15; j_call: TRBJ1-5; cdr3_nt: TGTGCCACCAGCAGAGTCGGGGAATATCAGCCCCAGCATTTT; cdr3_aa: CATSRVGEYQPQHF
d_call: TRBD2; clone_size: .; v_call: TRBV9; j_call: TRBJ2-7; cdr3_nt: TGTGCCAGCGCGAAAGGGAGCGGGGGTTACTTCGAGCAGTACTTC; cdr3_aa: CASAKGSGGYFEQYF
d_call: TRBD2; clone_size: .; v_call: TRBV3-1; j_call: TRBJ2-5; cdr3_nt: TGTGCCAGCAGTCTTTATAGCGGGGGGGTCAGGGAGACCCAGTACTTC; cdr3_aa: CASSLYSGGVRETQYF
d_call: .; clone_size: .; v_call: TRBV3-1; j_call: TRBJ1-2; cdr3_nt: TGTGCCAGCAGCCAAGATGACCGGACAGCTAACTATGGCTACACCTTC; cdr3_aa: CASSQDDRTANYGYTF
d_call: .; clone_size: .; v_call: TRBV29-1; j_call: TRBJ1-1; cdr3_nt: TGCAGCGTTGAAGGTCGGGGCGCGAACACTGAAGCTTTCTTT; cdr3_aa: CSVEGRGANTEAFF
d_call: .; clone_size: .; v_call: TRBV12-3/TRBV12-4; j_call: TRBJ2-2; cdr3_nt: TGTGCCAGCCCCTTTGAGCCGGCCGCCGGGGAGCTGTTTTTT; cdr3_aa: CASPFEPAAGELFF
d_call: TRBD2; clone_size: .; v_call: TRBV5-4; j_call: TRBJ2-7; cdr3_nt: TGTGCCAGCAGCTTGGGAGGTAGCGGGAGTTCTGGCTACGAGCAGTACTTC; cdr3_aa: CASSLGGSGSSGYEQYF
d_call: .; clone_size: many; v_call: TRBV7-2; j_call: TRBJ1-2; cdr3_nt: TGTGCCAGCAGCTTAACGGCACAGCTTAACTATGGCTACACCTTC; cdr3_aa: CASSLTAQLNYGYTF
d_call: .; clone_size: many; v_call: TRBV6-1; j_call: TRBJ1-2; cdr3_nt: TGTGCCAGCAGTGGGCTACCCGGCATGGGGGGATATGGCTACACCTTC; cdr3_aa: CASSGLPGMGGYGYTF
d_call: .; clone_size: many; v_call: TRBV2; j_call: TRBJ2-7; cdr3_nt: TGTGCCAGCAGACAGGGTGGCGAGCAGTACTTC; cdr3_aa: CASRQGGEQYF
d_call: .; clone_size: .; v_call: TRBV6-2/TRBV6-3; j_call: TRBJ1-3; cdr3_nt: TGTGCCAGCGGGGGCGTTGGAAACACCATATATTTT; cdr3_aa: CASGGVGNTIYF
d_call: TRBD1; clone_size: .; v_call: TRBV27; j_call: TRBJ1-2; cdr3_nt: TGTGCCAGCAGTTTGAGGACAGGGCTGTCTTACACCTTC; cdr3_aa: CASSLRTGLSYTF
d_call: .; clone_size: .; v_call: TRBV9; j_call: TRBJ2-7; cdr3_nt: TGTGCCAGCAGCGTCAGAAATGGGGGCCCCTACAAGCAGTACTTC; cdr3_aa: CASSVRNGGPYKQYF
d_call: .; clone_size: many; v_call: TRBV7-9; j_call: TRBJ1-4; cdr3_nt: TGTGCCAGCAGCTTACGTCAGGGGAATGAAAAACTGTTTTTT; cdr3_aa: CASSLRQGNEKLFF
d_call: TRBD1; clone_size: .; v_call: TRBV29-1; j_call: TRBJ2-5; cdr3_nt: TGCAGCGTTGGACAGGGCAGGGGGGAGACCCAGTACTTC; cdr3_aa: CSVGQGRGETQYF
d_call: TRBD1; clone_size: .; v_call: TRBV15; j_call: TRBJ1-5; cdr3_nt: TGTGCCACCAGCAATCGGGTCAGGGGGCTGGGGCAGCCCCAGCACTTT; cdr3_aa: CATSNRVRGLGQPQHF
d_call: .; clone_size: many; v_call: TRBV25-1; j_call: TRBJ2-5; cdr3_nt: TGTGCCAGCAGTGAGATTTTTCTGGGGGGAGAGACCCAGTACTTC; cdr3_aa: CASSEIFLGGETQYF
d_call: .; clone_size: many; v_call: TRBV5-1; j_call: TRBJ1-1; cdr3_nt: TGCGCCAGCAGCTACACAGCCACCACTGAAGCTTTCTTT; cdr3_aa: CASSYTATTEAFF
d_call: .; clone_size: few; v_call: TRBV6-5; j_call: TRBJ1-2; cdr3_nt: TGTGCCAGCAGTTCCGAGACCGAGAACTATGGCTACACCTTC; cdr3_aa: CASSSETENYGYTF
d_call: .; clone_size: .; v_call: TRBV10-3; j_call: TRBJ1-1; cdr3_nt: TGTGCCATCAGCCGGGAGCCGACAGGACTGATGAACACTGAAGCTTTCTTT; cdr3_aa: CAISREPTGLMNTEAFF
d_call: TRBD1; clone_size: many; v_call: TRBV29-1; j_call: TRBJ2-7; cdr3_nt: TGCAGCGTGGCGGGACAGGGAGTCTACGAGCAGTACTTC; cdr3_aa: CSVAGQGVYEQYF
d_call: .; clone_size: many; v_call: TRBV9; j_call: TRBJ2-7; cdr3_nt: TGTGCCAGCAGCGCCAATGGCGAGCAGTACTTC; cdr3_aa: CASSANGEQYF
d_call: .; clone_size: few; v_call: TRBV11-3; j_call: TRBJ2-3; cdr3_nt: TGTGCCAGCAGCTTAGTTGGGACCCCTGGGGATACGCAGTATTTT; cdr3_aa: CASSLVGTPGDTQYF
d_call: .; clone_size: many; v_call: TRBV4-3; j_call: TRBJ2-5; cdr3_nt: TGCGCCAGCAGCCAAGAACCGGGGAGGCAAGAGACCCAGTACTTC; cdr3_aa: CASSQEPGRQETQYF
d_call: TRBD2; clone_size: many; v_call: TRBV4-3; j_call: TRBJ2-7; cdr3_nt: TGCGCCAGCAGCCAAGGACTAGCGGGACGGGACGAGCAGTACTTC; cdr3_aa: CASSQGLAGRDEQYF
d_call: .; clone_size: many; v_call: TRBV9; j_call: TRBJ1-6; cdr3_nt: TGTGCCAGCAGGAGAGGGACGGGAGGATCACCCCTCCACTTT; cdr3_aa: CASRRGTGGSPLHF
d_call: .; clone_size: .; v_call: TRBV7-2; j_call: TRBJ1-1; cdr3_nt: TGTGCCAGCAGCTTACTAGGGTCCTCCACTGAAGCTTTCTTT; cdr3_aa: CASSLLGSSTEAFF
d_call: .; clone_size: many; v_call: TRBV7-9; j_call: TRBJ1-2; cdr3_nt: TGTGCCAGCAGCTTAGTCGGGACGGGGTATGGCTACACCTTC; cdr3_aa: CASSLVGTGYGYTF
d_call: TRBD1; clone_size: .; v_call: TRBV25-1; j_call: TRBJ1-6; cdr3_nt: TGTGCCAGCAGTGGGGGACAGGGCCAATCACCCCTCCACTTT; cdr3_aa: CASSGGQGQSPLHF
d_call: TRBD1; clone_size: .; v_call: TRBV11-2; j_call: TRBJ1-2; cdr3_nt: TGTGCCAGCAGCCCCGGGACAGGGGGCAGCTATGGCTACACCTTC; cdr3_aa: CASSPGTGGSYGYTF
d_call: .; clone_size: .; v_call: TRBV12-3/TRBV12-4; j_call: TRBJ2-7; cdr3_nt: TGTGCCAGCATGGAGGGGGCGGAGGAGCAGTACTTC; cdr3_aa: CASMEGAEEQYF
d_call: .; clone_size: many; v_call: TRBV11-2; j_call: TRBJ1-4; cdr3_nt: TGTGCCAGCAGCTTAGGCTACAGGGAGGGTGAAAAACTGTTTTTT; cdr3_aa: CASSLGYREGEKLFF
d_call: TRBD1; clone_size: once; v_call: TRBV24-1; j_call: TRBJ2-2; cdr3_nt: TGTGCCACCAGCCAACAGGGGGCCGGCGGGGAGCTGTTTTTT; cdr3_aa: CATSQQGAGGELFF
d_call: .; clone_size: .; v_call: TRBV5-1; j_call: TRBJ1-2; cdr3_nt: TGCGCCAGCAGCAAGGGTAACAGCGCGGGCTACACCTTC; cdr3_aa: CASSKGNSAGYTF
d_call: .; clone_size: few; v_call: TRBV20-1; j_call: TRBJ1-1; cdr3_nt: TGCAGTGCTAGAGATCGTCGAGACCTCAGGGACGAAGCTTTCTTT; cdr3_aa: CSARDRRDLRDEAFF
d_call: .; clone_size: few; v_call: TRBV5-1; j_call: TRBJ1-5; cdr3_nt: TGCGCCAGCAGCACTGACTTGGATCAGCCCCAGCATTTT; cdr3_aa: CASSTDLDQPQHF
d_call: .; clone_size: many; v_call: TRBV7-6; j_call: TRBJ1-4; cdr3_nt: TGTGCCAGCGGGCGTATGGGTGAAAAACTGTTTTTT; cdr3_aa: CASGRMGEKLFF
d_call: .; clone_size: .; v_call: TRBV5-1; j_call: TRBJ2-1; cdr3_nt: TGCGCCAGCAGTTTGGAAGATGAGCAGTTCTTC; cdr3_aa: CASSLEDEQFF
d_call: .; clone_size: .; v_call: TRBV28; j_call: TRBJ1-6; cdr3_nt: TGTGCCAGCAGTTTCGGTTCTTCACCCCTCCACTTT; cdr3_aa: CASSFGSSPLHF
d_call: .; clone_size: many; v_call: TRBV10-3; j_call: TRBJ2-7; cdr3_nt: TGTGCCATCAGTGACGGGACGGCATACGAGCAGTACTTC; cdr3_aa: CAISDGTAYEQYF
d_call: .; clone_size: .; v_call: TRBV7-9; j_call: TRBJ1-2; cdr3_nt: TGTGCCAGCAGACCGGAATCTAACTATGGCTACACCTTC; cdr3_aa: CASRPESNYGYTF
d_call: .; clone_size: many; v_call: TRBV24-1; j_call: TRBJ1-2; cdr3_nt: TGTGCCACCAGTGAATGGCAGGGAGGTGGCTACACCTTC; cdr3_aa: CATSEWQGGGYTF